The TCR beta chain under discussion was sequenced for a study of response to subunit inactivated influenza vaccine. Regarding the study as a whole: The authors put forward the suggestion that each seasonal influenza vaccination may bring in only a limited number of new T cells.

Regarding this clonotype: Its target is not known. The germline gene is not matched at one end of the junction; a read error may be the cause.

Via MiXCR, TCRdb re-called the RT-PCR reads, giving one row per CDR3 protein. This table has a few hundred thousand distinct CDR3 sequences, about 14% appearing once. This material consisted of PBMCs from blood, taken roughly 12 days after vaccination. The sequence came from a man between 50 and 59 years old who received an inactivated influenza vaccine.

The CDR3: CASSIAAGLTDTQYF. The CDR3 bases are TGTGCCAGCAGCATAGCGGCAGGGCTCACAGATACGCAGTATTTT. The chain combines TRBV7-9 with TRBJ2-3; a weak D match, TRBD2 (6 bases). CDR1 is SEHNR, CDR2 FQNEAQ, per germline (reference sequence). The CDR3 extends over 15 amino acids.